The next 13 T cell receptor beta chains were all read from a single sample in a study of blood T cell repertoires in COVID-19. Assay: immunoSEQ multiplex PCR; the TCRdb copy retains only in-frame clones and omits some. The sample lists about 230,000 clones; approximately 88% were seen once. Sequenced material: PBMCs or T cells enriched from blood (not recorded which). Source of these receptors: a woman aged 40 to 55 with acute COVID-19.

J is TRBJ1-2 and V is TRBV19; a weak D match, TRBD1 (6 bases). Germline assignment: CDR1 LNHDA and CDR2 SQIVND (reference sequence). V was shortened by 5 bases and J by 2 bases, with 18 bases between the two germline ends. The CDR3 consists of 16 residues. CDR3: CASSPWPGQGNYGYTF. CDR3 sequence (DNA): TGTGCCAGTAGTCCTTGGCCGGGACAAGGGAACTATGGCTACACCTTC. Based on the CDR3 plus reference TRBV19 and TRBJ1-2, the full variable domain is DGGITQSPKYLFRKEGQNVTLSCEQNLNHDAMYWYRQDPGQGLRLIYYSQIVNDFQKGDIAEGYSVSREKKESFPLTVTSAQKNPTAFYLCASSPWPGQGNYGYTFGSGTRLTVV.

In DNA, the CDR3 is TGTGCCAGCAACCTCGACAGGGAAATATATGGCTACACCTTC. Residues: CASNLDREIYGYTF. V gene TRBV7-2 combines with J gene TRBJ1-2, with 7 bases identical to TRBD1. The CDR3 length is 14 residues. In germline, CDR1 is SGHTA, CDR2 FQGNSA. V lost 7 bases to trimming and J lost 5 bases; unmatched junction nucleotides: 10. The full variable domain, with the rest looked up from reference TRBV7-2 and TRBJ1-2, is GAGVSQSPSNKVTEKGKDVELRCDPISGHTALYWYRQSLGQGLEFLIYFQGNSAPDKSGLPSDRFSAERTGGSVSTLTIQRTQQEDSAVYLCASNLDREIYGYTFGSGTRLTVV.

The CDR3: CAATSGGPQETQYF. For the CDR3, the DNA is TGTGCCGCCACTAGCGGGGGGCCCCAAGAGACCCAGTACTTC. V is TRBV5-4 and J is TRBJ2-5; the match to TRBD2 covers 12 bases. Germline V gene data show CDR1 as SGHNT and CDR2 as YYREEE (reference sequence). V trimming: 10 bases; J trimming: 1 base; junction bases outside the gene matches: 5. The CDR3 has 14 amino acids.

V usage is TRBV12-3 or TRBV12-4 and J usage is TRBJ1-1, with a tentative D call TRBD1 (5 bases). This CDR3 is 13 amino acids long. V was trimmed by 6 bases and J by 2 bases, leaving 10 bases between them. CDR3 residues: CASSRDLNTEAFF. CDR3 DNA: TGTGCCAGCAGCCGGGACTTAAACACTGAAGCTTTCTTT.

This chain uses TRBV2 with TRBJ1-2, with D hard to call. This CDR3 comprises 13 residues. Trimming removed 5 bases at V and 0 bases at J, with 7 bases between. Germline V CDR1 and CDR2: SNHLY, FYNNEI. This CDR3 is CASSLVSNYGYTF. CDR3 DNA: TGTGCCAGCAGTTTAGTATCTAACTATGGCTACACCTTC.

The genes are TRBV19 and TRBJ2-5, with D possibly TRBD2 on 7 matching bases. V gave up 6 bases and J gave up 4 bases, with 15 bases separating them. This CDR3 has 14 amino acids. Germline assignment: CDR1 LNHDA and CDR2 SQIVND (reference sequence). CDR3 sequence: CASSLSGGGETQYF. CDR3 nucleotide sequence: TGTGCCAGTAGCCTCTCGGGGGGCGGAGAGACCCAGTACTTC.

The DNA for the CDR3 is TGTGCCAGTACCTTAGGATCTAGCGGGAGGGCGTGGTACTCCTACGAGCAGTACGTC. Translation: CASTLGSSGRAWYSYEQYV. The rearrangement joins TRBV19 to TRBJ2-7; the match to TRBD2 covers 12 bases. The CDR3 consists of 19 residues. J gave up 0 bases and V 7 bases, and 16 bases lay outside the gene matches. Germline CDR1 and CDR2: LNHDA and SQIVND (reference sequence).

The genes are TRBV27 and TRBJ1-5, with a tentative D call TRBD1 (6 bases). Germline V lookup: CDR1 MNHEY, CDR2 SMNVEV (reference sequence). This CDR3 has 13 amino acids. V dropped 5 bases and J dropped 5 bases, with 10 bases sitting between them. The CDR3 spells CASSVTGYQPQHF. Written as DNA, the CDR3 is TGTGCCAGCAGTGTAACAGGGTATCAGCCCCAGCATTTT.

The chain is built from TRBV7-2 and TRBJ1-3, with 9 bases lining up with TRBD1. Looked up from germline, CDR1 is SGHTA and CDR2 is FQGNSA. Trimming took 4 bases from V and 4 from J; bases not matched to a gene: 2. This CDR3 region has 14 residues. Here the CDR3 reads CASSSGQGGNTIYF. The DNA for the CDR3 is TGTGCCAGCAGCTCGGGACAGGGCGGAAACACCATATATTTT. Complete variable domain (other parts from reference TRBV7-2 and TRBJ1-3): GAGVSQSPSNKVTEKGKDVELRCDPISGHTALYWYRQSLGQGLEFLIYFQGNSAPDKSGLPSDRFSAERTGGSVSTLTIQRTQQEDSAVYLCASSSGQGGNTIYFGEGSWLTVV.

The rearrangement joins TRBV10-3 to TRBJ1-1; TRBD1 is a possible D gene (6 bases). The CDR3 runs 13 residues. V gave up 2 bases and J gave up 4 bases, with 8 bases separating them. Germline values: CDR1 ENHRY, CDR2 SYGVKD. The CDR3 spells CAISEQGTTEAFF. The CDR3 DNA sequence: TGTGCCATCAGTGAGCAGGGGACCACTGAAGCTTTCTTT.

The chain recombines TRBV5-6 with TRBJ1-6; 8 positions match TRBD1. The CDR3 extends over 15 amino acids. J lost 9 bases, V lost 0 bases, and 5 bases had no gene match. Germline assignment: CDR1 SGHDT and CDR2 YYEEEE. CDR3 amino acids: CASSLGQGKGSPLHF. The CDR3 DNA reads as TGTGCCAGCAGCTTGGGACAGGGGAAAGGTTCACCCCTCCACTTT.

A few counts support this clone. This chain connects TRBV9 to TRBJ1-1, with a tentative D call TRBD1 (5 bases). Germline V CDR1 and CDR2: SGDLS, YYNGEE. Between the trimmed V and J ends, which lost 4 bases and 4 bases, there was a span of 20 bases. The CDR3 length is 16 residues. CDR3 nucleotides: TGTGCCAGCAGCCCGGCGGCGACAGTGGTGAGCACTGAAGCTTTCTTT. It codes for CASSPAATVVSTEAFF.

This clone was seen a single time. The chain carries TRBV21-1 and TRBJ2-7; no check of the table's D call, TRBD2, against the DNA was made. TRBV21-1 has pseudogene status. The CDR3 extends over 19 amino acids. This CDR3 is CASSNRGQSSGIAPWEQYV. The DNA of the CDR3 is TGTGCCAGCAGCAACCGAGGACAGAGTAGCGGGATAGCCCCCTGGGAGCAGTACGTC.